Included here is one T cell receptor beta chain sequence, with context. Its antigen is currently unknown. Repertoires were generated with immunoSEQ multiplex PCR, while TCRdb's copy carries only in-frame clones and drops some. The table includes around 240,000 clones, just over 65% detected once. Donors comprised healthy HIV-negative adults lacking recent acute infections or vaccinations. Division of CD4+ cells produced a CD45RA+ naive subset and a CD45RA-negative memory subset. CDR1 and CDR2 from the germline V gene are SGHVS and FNYEAQ. Trimming shortened V by 5 bases and J by 8 bases, and 21 bases separated the two germline ends. This CDR3 has 15 residues. These data originate in a study of shared clonotypes between healthy human individuals. Study-wide background: Per-donor plates numbered three CD4 naive, three CD4 memory, two CD8 naive and one CD8 memory.

The study, taken as a whole, reports: Only blood was sampled, and tissue TCR repertoires likely differ from blood ones.

Sequencing input: memory CD4+ T cells sorted from blood. Indicated subset: CD45RA-negative fraction. This chain uses TRBV7-6 with TRBJ1-2; D perhaps matches TRBD1 (5 bases). This sequence was found in a young man in good health. CDR3 bases: TGTGCCAGCAGCCAGACGACAGACCCAACACACGGCTACACCTTC. It specifies CASSQTTDPTHGYTF.